This T cell receptor beta chain was sequenced during a study of cytomegalovirus exposure and HLA in healthy donors. PCR primers comprised 60 Vbeta and 13 Jbeta primers. Clones were sequenced by immunoSEQ multiplex PCR, and TCRdb holds only the in-frame ones, with some missing. The profile covers about 190,000 clones, with roughly 77% appearing a single time and approximately 4.6% taken by the ten largest. Unmatched junction bases numbered 3, after V lost 0 bases and J lost 1 base. The length of the CDR3 is 16 residues. Germline lookup yields CDR1 LGHNA and CDR2 YNFKEQ. A word on this clone: Its specificity is unknown.

Study-level points and caveats: The authors later linked a missense DCLRE1C variant to TCR beta V- and J-gene trimming.

The specimen was PBMCs. The TCR comes from a man aged 25-45 years in good health and CMV-seropositive. V is TRBV4-2 and J is TRBJ1-3; 7 nucleotides line up with TRBD1. CDR3 in DNA: TGTGCCAGCAGCCAAGAGAGGGGGCGATCTGGAAACACCATATATTTT. Translation: CASSQERGRSGNTIYF.